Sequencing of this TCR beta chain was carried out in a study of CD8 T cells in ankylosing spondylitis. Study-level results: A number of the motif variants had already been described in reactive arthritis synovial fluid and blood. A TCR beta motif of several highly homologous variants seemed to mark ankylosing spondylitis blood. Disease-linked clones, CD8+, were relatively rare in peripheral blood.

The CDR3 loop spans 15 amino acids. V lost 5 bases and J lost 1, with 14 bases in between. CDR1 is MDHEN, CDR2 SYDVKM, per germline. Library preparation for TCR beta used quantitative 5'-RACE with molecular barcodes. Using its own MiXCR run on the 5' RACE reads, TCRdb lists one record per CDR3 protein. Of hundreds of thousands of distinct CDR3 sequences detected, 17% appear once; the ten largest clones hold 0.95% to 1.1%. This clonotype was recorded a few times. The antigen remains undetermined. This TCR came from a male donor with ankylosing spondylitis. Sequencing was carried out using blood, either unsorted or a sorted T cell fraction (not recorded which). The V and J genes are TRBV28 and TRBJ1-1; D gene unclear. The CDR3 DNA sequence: TGTGCCAGCAGTACCCCGGGAGGTTCGAACACTGAAGCTTTCTTT. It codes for CASSTPGGSNTEAFF.